A single sample gave rise to the 18 T cell receptor beta chains below, sequenced in a study of Ad26.COV2.S vaccination and SARS-CoV-2 variants. The table came from immunoSEQ multiplex PCR; TCRdb's copy has only in-frame clones and leaves some out. The sample yields about 350,000 clones, around 88% seen once. Described treatment: over 15 received Ad26.COV2.S at low or high dose, single or two shots; 5 received placebo; per-sample allocation not given. Sampling was done on day 63 after the first vaccine or placebo injection. Sequenced here: peripheral blood, sampled in a trial of Ad26.COV2.S vaccine versus placebo. These receptors were collected from a person aged 18-65 years who received the Ad26.COV2.S COVID-19 vaccine or a placebo.

This clone is a singleton in its sample. This chain joins TRBV7-8 and TRBJ1-2, with TRBD1 matching over 9 bases. V shed 1 base, J shed 5 bases, and the junction held 2 bases outside the gene matches. Germline V gene sequence: CDR1 SGHVS, CDR2 FQNEAQ. The CDR3 has 14 amino acids. The chain's CDR3 is CASSLVDRGYGYTF. Written as DNA, the CDR3 is TGTGCCAGCAGCTTAGTAGACAGGGGGTATGGCTACACCTTC.

The rearrangement uses TRBV18 and TRBJ1-1; 12 nucleotides line up with TRBD1. Germline-derived CDR1 and CDR2 are KGHSH and LQKENI. This CDR3 is 16 amino acids long. V was pared by 3 bases and J by 1 base, with 3 bases of the junction left unmatched. The CDR3 DNA follows: TGTGCCAGCTCACCCGGGACAGGGGGCCCGAACACTGAAGCTTTCTTT. Translation: CASSPGTGGPNTEAFF.

The chain has TRBV10-3 and TRBJ1-2; 8 bases fit TRBD1. Germline V gene sequence: CDR1 ENHRY, CDR2 SYGVKD. This CDR3 contains 14 residues. V trimming: 2 bases; J trimming: 4 bases; junction bases outside the gene matches: 3. The CDR3 region is CAISEGDRLYGYTF. In DNA, the CDR3 is TGTGCCATCAGTGAGGGGGACAGGCTCTATGGCTACACCTTC.

The rearrangement uses TRBV18 and TRBJ1-4; TRBD1 matches 7 bases. Germline V gene data show CDR1 as KGHSH and CDR2 as LQKENI. CDR3 length equals 15 residues. V gave up 5 bases and J gave up 3 bases; unmatched junction bases: 6. The CDR3 region is CASSYRDSPNEKLFF. DNA of the CDR3: TGTGCCAGCTCATATCGGGACAGCCCTAATGAAAAACTGTTTTTT.

J is TRBJ2-3 and V is TRBV7-8; TRBD1 agrees at 9 bases. Per germline, CDR1 SGHVS and CDR2 FQNEAQ. V lost 5 bases, J lost 2 bases, and 2 bases stayed unmatched. The CDR3 is 14 residues long. The chain's CDR3 is CASSRTGVTDTQYF. CDR3 DNA sequence: TGTGCCAGCAGCCGGACAGGGGTCACAGATACGCAGTATTTT.

The chain carries TRBV2 and TRBJ1-4, with 8 positions matching TRBD1. The CDR3 has 15 residues. The V and J ends lost 6 bases and 3 bases, in that order; junction bases with no gene match: 6. Germline V gene lookup returns CDR1 SNHLY and CDR2 FYNNEI. The CDR3 region is CASSGRGLANEKLFF. CDR3 DNA: TGTGCCAGCAGCGGCAGGGGGCTGGCTAATGAAAAACTGTTTTTT.

The chain recombines TRBV19 with TRBJ1-1; no clear D gene. The germline V gene has CDR1 LNHDA and CDR2 SQIVND (reference sequence). The CDR3 loop spans 12 amino acids. V lost 0 bases, J lost 8 bases, and 7 bases lay in between. CDR3: CASSIEGREAFF. As DNA, the CDR3 is TGTGCCAGTAGTATAGAAGGCAGGGAAGCTTTCTTT.

The chain combines TRBV7-8 with TRBJ1-2, with D perhaps TRBD1 (6 bases). Trimming shortened V by 5 bases and J by 4 bases, and 20 bases separated the two germline ends. This CDR3 has 16 residues. Germline loops: CDR1 SGHVS, CDR2 FQNEAQ. The CDR3 DNA sequence: TGTGCCAGCAGCCCCGGGGGGGCCCTAGGCGTCTATGGCTACACCTTC. Protein: CASSPGGALGVYGYTF.

The chain has TRBV27 and TRBJ2-7, with no clear D. V lost 5 bases and J lost 1, with 12 bases in between. The germline V gene encodes CDR1 MNHEY and CDR2 SMNVEV (reference sequence). This CDR3 region has 14 residues. DNA of the CDR3: TGTGCCAGCAGTAGAGGTGGTATTTCCTACGAGCAGTACTTC. Its translation is CASSRGGISYEQYF.

The chain couples TRBV28 to TRBJ1-1; 7 bases agree with TRBD1. CDR1 is MDHEN and CDR2 is SYDVKM in the germline V gene. The CDR3 consists of 15 residues. V lost 5 bases to trimming and J lost 1 base; unmatched junction nucleotides: 7. The CDR3 region is CASSPWGQTNTEAFF. DNA for the CDR3: TGTGCCAGCAGTCCATGGGGACAGACGAACACTGAAGCTTTCTTT. Based on the CDR3 plus reference TRBV28 and TRBJ1-1, the full variable domain is DVKVTQSSRYLVKRTGEKVFLECVQDMDHENMFWYRQDPGLGLRLIYFSYDVKMKEKGDIPEGYSVSREKKERFSLILESASTNQTSMYLCASSPWGQTNTEAFFGQGTRLTVV.

Concerning this clone: This specimen includes other DNA sequences encoding the same CDR3. This chain uses TRBV5-1 with TRBJ1-1; D is possibly TRBD1 (5 bases). V was shortened by 3 bases and J by 1 base, with 7 bases between the two germline ends. This CDR3 is built from 13 residues. Germline V lookup: CDR1 SGHRS, CDR2 YFSETQ. The CDR3 bases are TGCGCCAGCAGCTCGACAGCGAACACTGAAGCTTTCTTT. It codes for CASSSTANTEAFF.

V and J are TRBV5-5 and TRBJ1-6; a possible D gene is TRBD1 (6 bases). This CDR3 has 16 amino acids. The V end lost 4 bases, the J end lost 10 bases, and 21 bases lay between the germline ends. Per the germline V gene, CDR1 is SGHKS and CDR2 is YYEKEE (reference sequence). CDR3 DNA: TGTGCCAGCAGCCTCAATCGACAGGAAAGGGGGTCACCCCTCCACTTT. Its protein product is CASSLNRQERGSPLHF.

The count of this clone is one. CDR3 loop: CASSGQGAVDTQYF. The CDR3 bases are TGTGCCAGCTCTGGACAGGGGGCAGTCGATACGCAGTATTTT. The V gene is TRBV6-5, the J gene TRBJ2-3, with 11 nucleotides matching TRBD1. Germline trimming cut 8 bases from V and 6 bases from J; bases unmatched to any gene: 7. CDR1 MNHEY and CDR2 SVGAGI come from the germline V gene. The CDR3 consists of 14 residues.

This chain uses TRBV19 with TRBJ1-2; tentatively, D is TRBD1 (6 bases). CDR1 is LNHDA, CDR2 SQIVND, per germline (reference sequence). The CDR3 is 13 residues long. V was shortened by 1 base and J by 8 bases, with 11 bases between the two germline ends. This CDR3 reads CASSIGGQSGYTF. CDR3 nucleotide sequence: TGTGCCAGTAGTATAGGGGGACAAAGCGGCTACACCTTC. Based on the CDR3 plus reference TRBV19 and TRBJ1-2, the full variable domain is DGGITQSPKYLFRKEGQNVTLSCEQNLNHDAMYWYRQDPGQGLRLIYYSQIVNDFQKGDIAEGYSVSREKKESFPLTVTSAQKNPTAFYLCASSIGGQSGYTFGSGTRLTVV.

This clone was seen a few times. V and J are TRBV28 and TRBJ2-1; 9 nucleotides match TRBD2. The CDR3 extends over 14 amino acids. Germline lookup yields CDR1 MDHEN and CDR2 SYDVKM. The ends lost 7 bases at V and 5 bases at J; junction bases unmatched: 6. In DNA form, the CDR3 reads TGTGCCAGCACCCGGACTAGCGAAAACAATGAGCAGTTCTTC. As protein: CASTRTSENNEQFF.

The chain recombines TRBV24-1 with TRBJ2-2; 8 nucleotides match TRBD2. The CDR3 extends over 15 amino acids. Germline V gene lookup returns CDR1 KGHDR and CDR2 SFDVKD. V shed 0 bases, J shed 6 bases, and the junction held 2 bases outside the gene matches. Here the CDR3 DNA reads TGTGCCACCAGTGATTTGGCAGCGGGAGCCGGGGAGCTGTTTTTT. This gives the protein CATSDLAAGAGELFF.

V and J are TRBV4-3 and TRBJ1-4; the D is unclear. CDR3 length equals 15 residues. Germline lookup yields CDR1 LGHNA and CDR2 YSLEER. V was cut by 0 bases and J by 8 bases, with 13 bases left in between. The DNA of the CDR3 is TGCGCCAGCAGCCAAGAAGCCCTGGGAGGCGAAAAACTGTTTTTT. It encodes CASSQEALGGEKLFF.

The chain couples TRBV28 to TRBJ2-5, with 8 bases fitting TRBD1. CDR1 and CDR2 from the germline V gene are MDHEN and SYDVKM. The CDR3 totals 12 residues. V lost 8 bases, J lost 3 bases, and 2 bases stayed unmatched. CDR3 nucleotides: TGTGCCAGCTCGACAGGGGAAGAGACCCAGTACTTC. Its translation: CASSTGEETQYF.